The source of this T cell receptor beta chain is a study of cytomegalovirus exposure and HLA in healthy donors. Overall study context: Early release data held about 92 million unique TCRs from HLA-typed donors. Assignment to the Caucasian-associated ancestry cluster applied to around 76% of the roughly 400 genotyped donors. Study-wide points: There were around 160 TCR beta chains listed as cytomegalovirus-associated.

PCR involved 60 Vbeta and 13 Jbeta primers. Original methodology: About 9.9 million of the approximately 80 million unique TCR beta chains counted in a later analysis were shared. Data came from immunoSEQ multiplex PCR; TCRdb stores just in-frame clones and leaves some out. V and J calls and clone size come straight from that table; D and trimming were deduced from the DNA. The table includes under 250,000 clones, 70% to 80% detected once. This CDR3 spans 16 amino acids. Trimming at V came to 5 bases and at J to 4 bases, leaving 12 bases not matched to a gene. Germline CDR1 reads SGHTA; CDR2 reads FQGNSA. Details on this clone: Its target is unknown.

Sequencing used PBMCs. The chain links TRBV7-2 to TRBJ1-2, with TRBD1 matching 8 bases. The source of this sequence is a man aged 25 to 40 in good health and CMV-seronegative. In nucleotides, the CDR3 is TGTGCCAGCAGCCAGGACAGGGTTGCTCTGGGCTATGGCTACACCTTC. As protein: CASSQDRVALGYGYTF.